These T cell receptor beta chains were read from a single sample in a study of T cells in Graves' hyperthyroidism and ophthalmopathy. TCRdb re-called the multiplex PCR reads through MiXCR, storing one row per CDR3 protein. The sample includes 400,000 to 600,000 distinct CDR3 sequences, approximately 16% of them seen just once. What was sequenced was blood. Receptor source: a woman under 40 with Graves' ophthalmopathy. Both conserved end residues are part of each CDR3. The D gene is left open where the match is weak. Clone size appears in some rows only: once, few, many, or a class for an expanded clone.

v_call: TRBV11-2
clone_size: many
d_call: .
j_call: TRBJ1-4
cdr3_aa: CASSLVGNRTPNEKLFF
cdr3_nt: TGTGCCAGCAGCTTAGTGGGTAACCGGACCCCCAATGAAAAACTGTTTTTT

v_call: TRBV5-8
clone_size: few
d_call: .
j_call: TRBJ1-1
cdr3_aa: CASSLASTAHPKPEAFF
cdr3_nt: TGTGCCAGCAGCTTGGCGTCGACAGCCCACCCTAAACCTGAAGCTTTCTTT

v_call: TRBV7-9
clone_size: .
d_call: TRBD1
j_call: TRBJ2-3
cdr3_aa: CASSPPGQGATDTQYF
cdr3_nt: TGTGCCAGCAGCCCACCGGGACAGGGGGCGACAGATACGCAGTATTTT

v_call: TRBV30
clone_size: many
d_call: .
j_call: TRBJ2-3
cdr3_aa: CAWLGSSTDTQYF
cdr3_nt: TGTGCCTGGCTAGGGAGTAGCACAGATACGCAGTATTTT

v_call: TRBV28
clone_size: .
d_call: .
j_call: TRBJ2-1
cdr3_aa: CTSSLGRNEQFF
cdr3_nt: TGTACCAGCAGTTTGGGCCGGAATGAGCAGTTCTTC

v_call: TRBV5-1
clone_size: many
d_call: TRBD2
j_call: TRBJ2-1
cdr3_aa: CASNLGGRVVNEQFF
cdr3_nt: TGCGCCAGTAATCTTGGCGGGAGGGTAGTAAATGAGCAGTTCTTC

v_call: TRBV7-3
clone_size: .
d_call: .
j_call: TRBJ1-1
cdr3_aa: CASSLNWQGEAFF
cdr3_nt: TGTGCCAGCAGCTTAAATTGGCAGGGCGAAGCTTTCTTT

v_call: TRBV7-2
clone_size: .
d_call: TRBD2
j_call: TRBJ2-5
cdr3_aa: CASSLRLASGETQYF
cdr3_nt: TGTGCCAGCAGCTTAAGACTCGCTAGCGGTGAGACCCAGTACTTC

v_call: TRBV5-1
clone_size: many
d_call: .
j_call: TRBJ2-7
cdr3_aa: CASSLGLASLYEQYF
cdr3_nt: TGCGCCAGCAGCTTGGGGCTAGCGTCACTCTACGAGCAGTACTTC

v_call: TRBV6-2/TRBV6-3
clone_size: .
d_call: .
j_call: TRBJ1-3
cdr3_aa: CASSSAGREGTIYF
cdr3_nt: TGTGCCAGCAGTTCCGCGGGCAGGGAAGGAACCATATATTTT

v_call: TRBV19
clone_size: few
d_call: .
j_call: TRBJ2-7
cdr3_aa: CASSFAAGPYEQYF
cdr3_nt: TGTGCCAGTAGTTTTGCGGCAGGTCCCTACGAGCAGTACTTC

v_call: TRBV20-1
clone_size: many
d_call: .
j_call: TRBJ2-2
cdr3_aa: CSASRGTGELFF
cdr3_nt: TGCAGTGCCTCTAGGGGTACCGGGGAGCTGTTTTTT

v_call: TRBV29-1
clone_size: many
d_call: .
j_call: TRBJ2-5
cdr3_aa: CSVALGTAQETQYF
cdr3_nt: TGCAGCGTGGCCCTCGGAACAGCACAAGAGACCCAGTACTTC

v_call: TRBV7-2
clone_size: few
d_call: .
j_call: TRBJ2-5
cdr3_aa: CASSSSLGREETQYF
cdr3_nt: TGTGCCAGCAGCTCTAGTCTTGGCCGAGAAGAGACCCAGTACTTC

v_call: TRBV12-3/TRBV12-4
clone_size: many
d_call: .
j_call: TRBJ1-1
cdr3_aa: CASSLTENTEAFF
cdr3_nt: TGTGCCAGCAGTCTGACAGAGAACACTGAAGCTTTCTTT

v_call: TRBV5-1
clone_size: few
d_call: .
j_call: TRBJ1-4
cdr3_aa: CASTQTTATNEKLFF
cdr3_nt: TGCGCCAGCACCCAGACAACGGCAACTAATGAAAAACTGTTTTTT

v_call: TRBV20-1
clone_size: many
d_call: TRBD1
j_call: TRBJ2-3
cdr3_aa: CSASGGTGTTDTQYF
cdr3_nt: TGCAGTGCTTCCGGAGGGACAGGGACCACAGATACGCAGTATTTT

v_call: TRBV24-1
clone_size: .
d_call: TRBD1
j_call: TRBJ2-7
cdr3_aa: CASRKGTGNEQYF
cdr3_nt: TGTGCCAGCAGGAAAGGGACAGGGAACGAGCAGTACTTC

v_call: TRBV5-1
clone_size: few
d_call: .
j_call: TRBJ2-2
cdr3_aa: CASSLNVGTGELFF
cdr3_nt: TGCGCCAGCAGCTTGAATGTGGGCACCGGGGAGCTGTTTTTT

v_call: TRBV29-1
clone_size: few
d_call: .
j_call: TRBJ1-3
cdr3_aa: CSVVRPSGNTIYF
cdr3_nt: TGCAGCGTTGTTCGCCCCTCTGGAAACACCATATATTTT

v_call: TRBV12-3/TRBV12-4
clone_size: .
d_call: TRBD1
j_call: TRBJ1-6
cdr3_aa: CASSPGTGHSPLHF
cdr3_nt: TGTGCCAGCAGTCCCGGGACAGGGCATTCACCCCTCCACTTT

v_call: TRBV7-2
clone_size: .
d_call: .
j_call: TRBJ1-1
cdr3_aa: CASSQVSDTEAFF
cdr3_nt: TGCGCCAGCAGCCAAGTGTCGGACACTGAAGCTTTCTTT

v_call: TRBV24-1
clone_size: .
d_call: TRBD1
j_call: TRBJ2-1
cdr3_aa: CATSVPRGPNNEQFF
cdr3_nt: TGTGCCACCAGTGTTCCCAGGGGGCCCAACAATGAGCAGTTCTTC

v_call: TRBV28
clone_size: many
d_call: .
j_call: TRBJ2-2
cdr3_aa: CASSFWAIANTGELFF
cdr3_nt: TGTGCCAGCAGTTTCTGGGCAATAGCGAACACCGGGGAGCTGTTTTTT

v_call: TRBV18
clone_size: few
d_call: .
j_call: TRBJ2-2
cdr3_aa: CASSPLQGINTGELFF
cdr3_nt: TGTGCCAGCTCACCTCTACAGGGAATTAACACCGGGGAGCTGTTTTTT

v_call: TRBV6-7
clone_size: few
d_call: .
j_call: TRBJ1-2
cdr3_aa: CASSYSMVRGYKTNYGYTF
cdr3_nt: TGTGCCAGCAGTTACTCGATGGTTAGGGGCTACAAAACTAACTATGGCTACACCTTC

v_call: TRBV7-9
clone_size: .
d_call: .
j_call: TRBJ1-1
cdr3_aa: CASSRISSGAFF
cdr3_nt: TGTGCCAGCAGCCGAATCTCCAGCGGAGCTTTCTTT

v_call: TRBV10-3
clone_size: few
d_call: .
j_call: TRBJ1-5
cdr3_aa: CAIKEGSNQPQHF
cdr3_nt: TGTGCCATCAAGGAGGGTAGCAATCAGCCCCAGCATTTT

v_call: TRBV6-1
clone_size: few
d_call: .
j_call: TRBJ2-7
cdr3_aa: CASRQGPPYEQYF
cdr3_nt: TGTGCCAGCCGCCAAGGGCCCCCCTACGAGCAGTACTTC

v_call: TRBV12-3/TRBV12-4
clone_size: .
d_call: .
j_call: TRBJ2-3
cdr3_aa: CASSRIAADTQYF
cdr3_nt: TGTGCCAGCAGTCGCATCGCGGCAGATACGCAGTATTTT

v_call: TRBV30
clone_size: many
d_call: .
j_call: TRBJ2-7
cdr3_aa: CAWSVRETGGQYF
cdr3_nt: TGTGCCTGGAGTGTACGTGAGACCGGTGGGCAGTACTTC

v_call: TRBV18
clone_size: many
d_call: .
j_call: TRBJ1-3
cdr3_aa: CASSPMAVSGNTIYF
cdr3_nt: TGTGCCAGCTCACCTATGGCCGTGTCTGGAAACACCATATATTTT

v_call: TRBV4-1
clone_size: many
d_call: .
j_call: TRBJ1-5
cdr3_aa: CASAEGVSNQPQHF
cdr3_nt: TGCGCCAGCGCCGAGGGGGTAAGCAATCAGCCCCAGCATTTT